This TCR beta chain was profiled in a study of blood T cells in healthy people across ages. V gave up 6 bases and J gave up 3 bases, with 12 bases separating them. CDR3 length: 14 amino acids. Germline loops: CDR1 SGHVS, CDR2 FNYEAQ. Primers used in a second PCR of about 6 to 11 cycles were a sample-barcoded 5' primer and a J-beta primer mix. TCRdb independently ran MiXCR on the 5' RACE reads; one entry per CDR3 protein. This sample has 650,000 to 1,000,000 distinct CDR3 sequences, with 35% to 40% found just once. All donors came from Russia, were Caucasian and healthy, and spanned ages about 6 to 100.

The genes are TRBV7-6 and TRBJ1-3, with D perhaps matching TRBD1 (5 bases). This clonotype was sampled from a man aged 18 to 30 in good health. Input material: blood. The CDR3 DNA reads TGTGCCAGCAGTGTAGGCAGGGTTGGAAACACCATATATTTT. Amino acid sequence: CASSVGRVGNTIYF.